What follows describes a single TCR beta chain. This sample was taken from a study of blood T cell repertoires in COVID-19. Study-level information: Sites across the United States, Italy and Spain contributed samples from acute and convalescent COVID-19.

The CDR3 is made up of 16 amino acids. V dropped 0 bases and J dropped 0 bases, with 10 bases sitting between them. CDR1 is SGHRS and CDR2 is YFSETQ in the germline V gene. Original methodology: Amplified reference gene primers provided the basis for estimating nucleated cell counts. Generated by immunoSEQ multiplex PCR, the TCRdb table keeps only in-frame clones and is missing some. V, J and clone size reflect that table, while D and trimming were determined from the DNA. This sample has 180,000 or so clones, with 85% to 90% found just once. The chain links TRBV5-1 to TRBJ1-3; D uncertain. The sample consisted of peripheral blood. The TCR comes from a woman between 55 and 75 years old with acute or convalescent COVID-19. The CDR3 protein is CASSLDGGHSGNTIYF. The CDR3 DNA is TGCGCCAGCAGCTTGGATGGAGGTCACTCTGGAAACACCATATATTTT.